This T cell receptor (beta chain) emerged from a study of shared clonotypes between healthy human individuals. Comments on this clone: The antigen remains undetermined.

The CDR3 loop spans 14 amino acids. Germline-derived CDR1 and CDR2 are MNHEY and SMNVEV (reference sequence). V lost 5 bases to trimming and J lost 5 bases; unmatched junction nucleotides: 6. Cells designated naive CD8 were CD45RO-negative and were positively selected for CCR7, with terminally differentiated effector memory CD45RA+ cells excluded. Healthy and HIV-negative, the adult donors had no recent acute infections or vaccinations. Sequencing was performed with immunoSEQ multiplex PCR; in TCRdb, only in-frame clones are kept and a portion is missing. The sample lists about 2.1 million clones; 80% to 95% were seen once. Findings and limits, study-wide: Against clonotypes common to all four donors, non-shared ones had lower generation probabilities.

Sequencing was performed on naive CD8+ T cells from PBMCs. The chain combines TRBV27 with TRBJ2-7; 10 positions match TRBD1. The sequence was obtained from a man between 18 and 35 years old in good health. Some clones in this sample may be carry-over from other donors' samples. CDR3 sequence: CASSPGTGDHEQYF. The CDR3 region has the DNA TGTGCCAGCAGTCCCGGGACAGGGGACCACGAGCAGTACTTC.